The 10 T cell receptor beta chains below come from one sample, sequenced in a study of T cell repertoires in ileal Crohn's disease. Only in-frame clones appear in the TCRdb table, and some are missing; sequencing was by immunoSEQ multiplex PCR. The sample has about 10,000 clones, roughly four fifths seen once; the top ten hold about 4.5%. Sequences were obtained from ileal tissue. All receptors come from an adult with Crohn's disease.

The chain uses TRBV5-1 and TRBJ2-2, with no clear D. Trimming pared 3 bases from V and 3 bases from J, leaving 15 bases between. The CDR3 covers 16 residues. Germline V gives CDR1 SGHRS, CDR2 YFSETQ. CDR3 region: CASSWPPRFHTGELFF. The CDR3 DNA reads TGCGCCAGCAGCTGGCCCCCCAGGTTTCACACCGGGGAGCTGTTTTTT.

This chain connects TRBV4-1 to TRBJ1-2, with TRBD1 as a possible D gene (6 bases). The CDR3 length is 15 residues. Germline loops: CDR1 MGHRA, CDR2 YSYEKL. Trimming pared 4 bases from V and 5 bases from J, leaving 17 bases between. The CDR3 DNA is TGCGCCAGCAGCCGCGTCCAACAGGGCGAGTATGGCTACACCTTC. Its protein product is CASSRVQQGEYGYTF.

The chain uses TRBV12-5 and TRBJ1-4; TRBD1 aligns across 9 bases. The junction had 5 bases not matched to a gene; V was cut back by 7 bases and J by 8 bases. This CDR3 has 13 residues. Per the germline V gene, CDR1 is LGHNT and CDR2 is FRNRAP. CDR3 sequence: CASARDRVEKLFF. The CDR3 DNA reads as TGTGCTAGTGCTAGGGACAGGGTAGAAAAACTGTTTTTT.

CDR3: CASSPGRIVTDTQYF. The CDR3 DNA is TGCGCCAGCAGCCCGGGGAGAATAGTCACAGATACGCAGTATTTT. The chain employs TRBV5-1 and TRBJ2-3, with D tentatively TRBD2 (5 bases). The CDR3 extends over 15 amino acids. V was trimmed by 4 bases and J by 2 bases, leaving 14 bases between them. Germline lookup yields CDR1 SGHRS and CDR2 YFSETQ.

The chain employs TRBV5-1 and TRBJ2-1, with 13 nucleotides matching TRBD2. There are 15 residues in the CDR3. The germline V gene encodes CDR1 SGHRS and CDR2 YFSETQ. Unmatched junction bases numbered 8, after V lost 4 bases and J lost 10 bases. The CDR3 spells CASSPGTSGVREQFF. DNA of the CDR3: TGCGCCAGCAGCCCCGGGACTAGCGGGGTTCGGGAGCAGTTCTTC.

This sequence joins TRBV7-3 and TRBJ2-1; tentative D call: TRBD1 (6 bases). V dropped 5 bases and J dropped 2 bases, with 13 bases sitting between them. Germline values: CDR1 SGHTA, CDR2 FQGTGA. The CDR3 spans 15 residues. Written as DNA, the CDR3 is TGTGCCAGCAGCGAGGCGAGGGGGACCTACAATGAGCAGTTCTTC. Protein: CASSEARGTYNEQFF.

The chain uses TRBV6-6 and TRBJ2-7; D is unclear. Between the trimmed V and J ends, which lost 6 bases and 5 bases, there was a span of 8 bases. The CDR3 extends over 11 amino acids. Germline V CDR1 and CDR2: MNHNY, SVGAGI (reference sequence). CDR3 amino acids: CASRRNDEQYF. CDR3 in DNA: TGTGCCAGCAGGAGAAACGACGAGCAGTACTTC.

The rearrangement links TRBV5-4 to TRBJ1-2; tentative D call: TRBD1 (5 bases). The CDR3 spans 12 residues. V lost 4 bases and J lost 8, with 12 bases in between. Germline V CDR1 and CDR2: SGHNT, YYREEE (reference sequence). In DNA, the CDR3 is TGTGCCAGCAGCACGGGGGACGTGGGCTACACCTTC. Protein sequence: CASSTGDVGYTF.

A remark on this clone: Different DNA sequences within this sample yield the same CDR3. The J gene is TRBJ1-5, the V gene TRBV5-1, with 7 bases fitting TRBD1. Germline CDR1 is SGHRS and CDR2 is YFSETQ. Unmatched junction bases numbered 10, after V lost 0 bases and J lost 7 bases. The length of the CDR3 is 16 residues. The CDR3 loop is CASSLGDRQGGQPQHF. The CDR3 nucleotides read TGCGCCAGCAGCTTGGGAGACCGACAGGGAGGACAGCCCCAGCATTTT.

A few counts support this clone. The rearrangement links TRBV27 to TRBJ1-4, with a possible D match to TRBD1 (6 bases). V was clipped by 7 bases and J by 8 bases, with 14 bases between them. The CDR3 loop spans 13 amino acids. CDR1 and CDR2 (germline): MNHEY, SMNVEV (reference sequence). Here the CDR3 reads CASTYRDGEKLFF. The CDR3 DNA reads TGTGCCAGCACCTACAGGGACGGAGAAAAACTGTTTTTT.